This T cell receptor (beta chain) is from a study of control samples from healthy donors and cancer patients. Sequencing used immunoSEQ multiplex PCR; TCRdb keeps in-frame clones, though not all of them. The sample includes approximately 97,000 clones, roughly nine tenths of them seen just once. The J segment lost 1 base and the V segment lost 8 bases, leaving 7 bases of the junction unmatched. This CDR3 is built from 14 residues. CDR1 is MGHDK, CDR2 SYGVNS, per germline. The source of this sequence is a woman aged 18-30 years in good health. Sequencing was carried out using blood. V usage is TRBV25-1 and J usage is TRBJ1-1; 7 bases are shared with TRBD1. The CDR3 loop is CASVPGGANTEAFF. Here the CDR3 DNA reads TGTGCCAGCGTACCAGGGGGGGCGAACACTGAAGCTTTCTTT. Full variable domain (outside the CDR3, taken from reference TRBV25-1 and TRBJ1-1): EADIYQTPRYLVIGTGKKITLECSQTMGHDKMYWYQQDPGMELHLIHYSYGVNSTEKGDLSSESTVSRIRTEHFPLTLESARPSHTSQYLCASVPGGANTEAFFGQGTRLTVV.